The clone carrying this T cell receptor beta chain came up once. CDR1 is SGHKS, CDR2 YYEKEE, per germline (reference sequence). The CDR3 runs to 17 residues. The V gene lost 0 bases and the J gene lost 3 bases, with 19 bases spanning the gap. This specimen belongs to a study of blood T cells in healthy people across ages. A second PCR, run for roughly 7 to 12 cycles, used a sample-barcoded 5' primer plus a J-beta primer mix. TCRdb reanalysed the 5' RACE reads using MiXCR and keeps one entry per CDR3 protein. The profile shows hundreds of thousands of distinct CDR3 sequences, roughly 43% of them singletons.

Sequenced: blood. The V call is TRBV5-5, the J call TRBJ2-7; possible D gene TRBD2, 5 bases. The receptor was derived from a man of 80 years or more in good health. CDR3 coding DNA: TGTGCCAGCAGCTTGGCCATTGTGAGCGGCAGCTACTACGAGCAGTACTTC. It codes for CASSLAIVSGSYYEQYF.